This entry describes one T cell receptor (beta chain). This entry belongs to a study of T cell responses to AZD1222 COVID-19 vaccine. Method: immunoSEQ multiplex PCR; TCRdb's copy keeps in-frame clones and lacks some. The sample includes about 140,000 clones, roughly nine tenths of them seen just once. Specimen: peripheral blood, collected 28 days after the second AZD1222 dose. The source is an adult who received the AZD1222 COVID-19 vaccine.

The CDR3, as DNA: TGTGCCATCAGTGAATTTTCCGGGGAGCTGTTTTTT. Its translation is CAISEFSGELFF. The chain couples TRBV10-3 to TRBJ2-2; D remains unclear. The V gene lost 3 bases and the J gene lost 6 bases, with 5 bases spanning the gap. Germline loops: CDR1 ENHRY, CDR2 SYGVKD. The CDR3 totals 12 residues.